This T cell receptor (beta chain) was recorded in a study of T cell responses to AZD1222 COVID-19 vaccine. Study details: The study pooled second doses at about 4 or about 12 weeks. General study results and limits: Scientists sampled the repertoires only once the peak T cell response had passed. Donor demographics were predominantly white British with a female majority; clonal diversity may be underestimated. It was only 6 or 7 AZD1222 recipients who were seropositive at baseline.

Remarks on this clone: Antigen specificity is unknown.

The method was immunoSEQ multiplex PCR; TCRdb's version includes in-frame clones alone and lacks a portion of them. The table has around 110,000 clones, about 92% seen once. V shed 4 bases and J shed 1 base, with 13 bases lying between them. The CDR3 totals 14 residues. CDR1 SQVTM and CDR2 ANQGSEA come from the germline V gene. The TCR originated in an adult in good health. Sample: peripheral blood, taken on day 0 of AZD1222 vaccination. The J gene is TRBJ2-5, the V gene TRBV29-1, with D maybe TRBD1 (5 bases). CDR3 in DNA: TGCAGCGTTGGTGCACAGGCCTTCCAAGAGACCCAGTACTTC. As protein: CSVGAQAFQETQYF.